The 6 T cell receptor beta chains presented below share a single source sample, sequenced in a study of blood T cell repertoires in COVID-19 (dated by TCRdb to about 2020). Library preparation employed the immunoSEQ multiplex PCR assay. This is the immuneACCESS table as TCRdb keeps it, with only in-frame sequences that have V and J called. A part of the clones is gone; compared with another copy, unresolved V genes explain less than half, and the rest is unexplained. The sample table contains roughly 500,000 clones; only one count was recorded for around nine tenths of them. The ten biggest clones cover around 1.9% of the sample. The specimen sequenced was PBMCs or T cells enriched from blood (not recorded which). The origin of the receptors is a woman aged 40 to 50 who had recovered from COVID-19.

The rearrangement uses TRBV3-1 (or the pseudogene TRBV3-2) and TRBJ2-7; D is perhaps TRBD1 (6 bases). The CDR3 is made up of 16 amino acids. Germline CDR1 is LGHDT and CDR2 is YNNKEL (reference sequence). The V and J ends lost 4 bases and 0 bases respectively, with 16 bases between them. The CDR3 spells CASSPPGHILSYEQYF. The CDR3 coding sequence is TGTGCCAGCAGCCCACCGGGACATATACTCTCCTACGAGCAGTACTTC.

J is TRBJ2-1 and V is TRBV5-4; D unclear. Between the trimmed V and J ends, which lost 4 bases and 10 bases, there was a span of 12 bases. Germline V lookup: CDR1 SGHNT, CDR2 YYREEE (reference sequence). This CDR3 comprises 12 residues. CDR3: CASSPRGTEQFF. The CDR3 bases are TGTGCCAGCAGCCCTCGAGGAACGGAGCAGTTCTTC. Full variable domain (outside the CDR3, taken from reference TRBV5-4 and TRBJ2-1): ETGVTQSPTHLIKTRGQQVTLRCSSQSGHNTVSWYQQALGQGPQFIFQYYREEENGRGNFPPRFSGLQFPNYSSELNVNALELDDSALYLCASSPRGTEQFFGPGTRLTVL.

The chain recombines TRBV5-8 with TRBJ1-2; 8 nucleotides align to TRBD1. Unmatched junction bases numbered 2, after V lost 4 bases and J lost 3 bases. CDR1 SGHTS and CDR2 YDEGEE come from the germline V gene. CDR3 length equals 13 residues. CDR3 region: CASSKGQDYGYTF. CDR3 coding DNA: TGTGCCAGCAGCAAGGGACAGGACTATGGCTACACCTTC.

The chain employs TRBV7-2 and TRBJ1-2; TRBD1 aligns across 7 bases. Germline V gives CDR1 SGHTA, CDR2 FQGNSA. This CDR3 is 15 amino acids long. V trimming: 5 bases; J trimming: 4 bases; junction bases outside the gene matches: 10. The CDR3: CASSQFGQDSYGYTF. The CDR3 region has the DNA TGTGCCAGCAGCCAGTTCGGACAGGATTCCTATGGCTACACCTTC.

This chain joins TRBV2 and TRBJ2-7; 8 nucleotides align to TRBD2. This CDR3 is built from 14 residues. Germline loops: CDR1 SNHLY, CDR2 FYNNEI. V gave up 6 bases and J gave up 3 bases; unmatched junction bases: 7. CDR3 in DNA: TGTGCCAGCAGGCAGAGCGGGAGCCACTACGAGCAGTACTTC. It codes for CASRQSGSHYEQYF.

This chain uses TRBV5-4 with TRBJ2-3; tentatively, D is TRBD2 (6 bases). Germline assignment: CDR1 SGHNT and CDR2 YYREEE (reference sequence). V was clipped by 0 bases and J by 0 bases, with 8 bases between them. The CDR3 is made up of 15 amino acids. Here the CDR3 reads CASSLGGTSTDTQYF. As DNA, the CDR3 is TGTGCCAGCAGCTTGGGGGGGACTAGCACAGATACGCAGTATTTT.